Below, 21 T cell receptor beta chains from the same sample are listed, as sequenced in a study of shared clonotypes between healthy human individuals. Assay used: immunoSEQ multiplex PCR; TCRdb lists only in-frame clones, some missing. This repertoire shows over 95,000 clones, 68% found once; its top ten account for under 25%. The sample consisted of memory CD8+ T cells sorted from blood. The subset was: CD45RO+ cells pooled with CCR7-negative TemRA cells. These receptor sequences come from a woman aged 25-40 years in good health.

The chain recombines TRBV19 with TRBJ1-1, with TRBD1 matching 9 bases. The V and J ends lost 4 bases and 4 bases, in that order; junction bases with no gene match: 10. In germline, CDR1 is LNHDA, CDR2 SQIVND (reference sequence). There are 16 residues in the CDR3. The CDR3 DNA sequence: TGTGCCAGTAGTAAGGGGGACAGGGTGGTTGTCACTGAAGCTTTCTTT. This sequence encodes CASSKGDRVVVTEAFF. Full variable domain (missing parts from reference TRBV19 and TRBJ1-1): DGGITQSPKYLFRKEGQNVTLSCEQNLNHDAMYWYRQDPGQGLRLIYYSQIVNDFQKGDIAEGYSVSREKKESFPLTVTSAQKNPTAFYLCASSKGDRVVVTEAFFGQGTRLTVV.

CDR3 coding DNA: TGTGCCAGCTCAGACTTGGCAGCGCCTAGCGGCTACACCTTC. Protein sequence: CASSDLAAPSGYTF. The V and J genes are TRBV18 and TRBJ1-2; no clear D. In germline, CDR1 is KGHSH, CDR2 LQKENI. The CDR3 sequence is 14 residues long. V was shortened by 5 bases and J by 8 bases, with 18 bases between the two germline ends.

This chain connects TRBV5-1 to TRBJ2-7; D perhaps matches TRBD1 (6 bases). The CDR3 spans 14 residues. The germline gives CDR1 SGHRS, CDR2 YFSETQ. V shed 3 bases and J shed 3 bases, with 13 bases lying between them. This chain's CDR3 is CASSSRDKLYEQYF. As DNA, the CDR3 is TGCGCCAGCAGCTCCCGGGACAAACTCTACGAGCAGTACTTC.

The rearrangement joins TRBV6-1 to TRBJ1-5; D gene ambiguous. The CDR3 contains 16 residues. Deletions cut 0 bases from V and 1 base from J, with 10 bases between. Germline CDR1 is MNHNS and CDR2 is SASEGT. CDR3 loop: CASSEALGGSNQPQHF. The CDR3 DNA is TGTGCCAGCAGTGAAGCCCTAGGTGGGAGCAATCAGCCCCAGCATTTT.

This clone was recorded only once. Here the CDR3 DNA reads TGTGCCAGCAGTCAAGCCCTCCGAGGGGGGGAGACCCAGTACTTC. It specifies CASSQALRGGETQYF. The V gene is TRBV27, the J gene TRBJ2-5; possibly TRBD1 or TRBD2 for D (6 bases each). The V end was cut by 5 bases, the J end by 5 bases, with 18 bases between. The CDR3 totals 15 residues. From germline, CDR1 is MNHEY and CDR2 SMNVEV (reference sequence).

The chain has TRBV7-9 and TRBJ2-3, with 12 bases matching TRBD2. CDR1 is SEHNR, CDR2 FQNEAQ, per germline (reference sequence). The trim removed 0 bases at V and 4 bases at J, leaving 8 bases unmatched. This CDR3 is 18 amino acids long. The CDR3 is CASSLARLAGVAADTQYF. As DNA, the CDR3 is TGTGCCAGCAGCTTAGCGCGACTAGCGGGAGTAGCGGCAGATACGCAGTATTTT.

The chain uses TRBV5-6 and TRBJ1-1; the D is unclear. Germline values: CDR1 SGHDT, CDR2 YYEEEE. The V end lost 0 bases, the J end lost 0 bases, and 6 bases lay between the germline ends. The CDR3 runs to 14 residues. CDR3 sequence: CASSLARMNTEAFF. The CDR3 DNA sequence: TGTGCCAGCAGCTTGGCACGGATGAACACTGAAGCTTTCTTT.

This chain joins TRBV5-6 and TRBJ1-1; no reliable D call. The CDR3 runs to 13 residues. Germline CDR1 is SGHDT and CDR2 is YYEEEE. Trimming pared 0 bases from V and 0 bases from J, leaving 3 bases between. CDR3 in amino acids: CASSLGLNTEAFF. The CDR3, as DNA: TGTGCCAGCAGCTTGGGACTGAACACTGAAGCTTTCTTT.

This chain uses TRBV28 with TRBJ2-7; TRBD1 or TRBD2 may be the D gene (5 bases each). The CDR3 has 15 amino acids. The germline V and J ends were trimmed by 2 bases and 5 bases, with 16 bases remaining between them. Germline assignment: CDR1 MDHEN and CDR2 SYDVKM. DNA of the CDR3: TGTGCCAGCAGTTTACCGGGACCTTTTAGGGACGAGCAGTACTTC. As protein: CASSLPGPFRDEQYF.

This rearrangement joins TRBV7-9 to TRBJ1-5; D might be TRBD1 (6 bases). Trimming removed 1 base from V and 6 bases from J, with 10 bases in between. The length of the CDR3 is 14 residues. Germline V gene data show CDR1 as SEHNR and CDR2 as FQNEAQ (reference sequence). The CDR3 loop is CASSLGQGLQPQHF. The CDR3 DNA follows: TGTGCCAGCAGCTTAGGCCAGGGGCTTCAGCCCCAGCATTTT.

Many counts were recorded for this clone. The chain has TRBV2 and TRBJ2-3; a possible D gene is TRBD1 (6 bases). V lost 1 base to trimming and J lost 4 bases, with 18 bases between them. The length of the CDR3 is 17 residues. Per the germline V gene, CDR1 is SNHLY and CDR2 is FYNNEI. In DNA, the CDR3 is TGTGCCAGCAGTGAAGATCAGGCCGAGGGGGTCGCAGATACGCAGTATTTT. Protein: CASSEDQAEGVADTQYF.

The chain combines TRBV25-1 with TRBJ1-2, with D possibly matching TRBD1 (5 bases). Germline CDR1 reads MGHDK; CDR2 reads SYGVNS. The CDR3 is made up of 15 amino acids. V was cut by 3 bases and J by 8 bases, with 19 bases left in between. CDR3 protein: CASSESGRVFGGYTF. In DNA form, the CDR3 reads TGTGCCAGCAGTGAGTCCGGCAGGGTTTTTGGGGGCTACACCTTC.

The chain couples TRBV2 to TRBJ2-7; 13 bases align to TRBD2. V shed 6 bases, J shed 3 bases, and the junction held 8 bases outside the gene matches. The CDR3 loop spans 16 amino acids. Germline-derived CDR1 and CDR2 are SNHLY and FYNNEI. CDR3 sequence reads: CASSERTSGSHYEQYF. CDR3 nucleotide sequence: TGTGCCAGCAGCGAAAGGACTAGCGGGAGTCACTACGAGCAGTACTTC.

V is TRBV19 and J is TRBJ2-1; D perhaps matches TRBD1 (5 bases). V lost 3 bases, J lost 7 bases, and 16 bases lay in between. The CDR3 covers 15 residues. The V gene's germline CDR1 is LNHDA and CDR2 SQIVND (reference sequence). This CDR3 is CASSIGAERANEQFF. DNA for the CDR3: TGTGCCAGTAGTATTGGGGCGGAAAGGGCAAATGAGCAGTTCTTC. Using reference TRBV19 and TRBJ2-1 for the parts outside the CDR3, the full variable domain is DGGITQSPKYLFRKEGQNVTLSCEQNLNHDAMYWYRQDPGQGLRLIYYSQIVNDFQKGDIAEGYSVSREKKESFPLTVTSAQKNPTAFYLCASSIGAERANEQFFGPGTRLTVL.

Many counts were recorded for this clone. The J gene is TRBJ2-1, the V gene TRBV6-1, with TRBD2 identical over 11 bases. CDR3 length: 16 amino acids. With V trimmed by 2 bases and J by 10 bases, 10 bases remained unmatched. Germline CDR1 reads MNHNS; CDR2 reads SASEGT. The CDR3 sequence is CASSELAGGDVHEQFF. Written as DNA, the CDR3 is TGTGCCAGCAGTGAATTAGCGGGAGGGGACGTACACGAGCAGTTCTTC.

V is TRBV11-2 and J is TRBJ2-2, with D maybe TRBD2 (6 bases). Trimming cost V 5 bases and J 5 bases, with 9 bases left between them. Germline CDR1 SGHAT, CDR2 FQNNGV. The CDR3 contains 13 residues. CDR3 in DNA: TGTGCCAGCAGCCCGGGGGTTACCGGGGAGCTGTTTTTT. It encodes CASSPGVTGELFF.

This clone was counted only a few times. CDR3 DNA sequence: TGTGCCAGCAGCCCAACAGGGGGGGCTTACGAGCAGTACTTC. It is translated as CASSPTGGAYEQYF. The chain couples TRBV7-9 to TRBJ2-7; D is perhaps TRBD1 (8 bases). The CDR3 contains 14 residues. V gave up 5 bases and J gave up 4 bases, with 15 bases separating them. Germline CDR1 and CDR2: SEHNR and FQNEAQ (reference sequence).

This clone was seen a few times. V usage is TRBV2 and J usage is TRBJ1-2; D ambiguous. Between the trimmed V and J ends, which lost 6 bases and 10 bases, there was a span of 21 bases. This CDR3 comprises 14 residues. Germline loops: CDR1 SNHLY, CDR2 FYNNEI. This CDR3 is CASRALAELPNYTF. The CDR3 DNA reads as TGTGCCAGCAGAGCTCTTGCCGAGCTCCCAAACTACACCTTC.

This clone was detected only once. This sequence joins TRBV7-3 and TRBJ2-2, with D possibly being TRBD1 or TRBD2 (5 bases each). Looked up from germline, CDR1 is SGHTA and CDR2 is FQGTGA. Trimming left V 3 bases short and J 3 bases short, with 8 bases between. The CDR3 loop spans 14 amino acids. CDR3 sequence (DNA): TGTGCCAGCAGCTTGCTGGGGGACACCGGGGAGCTGTTTTTT. It specifies CASSLLGDTGELFF.

This sequence joins TRBV6-1 and TRBJ2-2, with D possibly being TRBD1 (5 bases). The CDR3 contains 13 residues. V was pared by 8 bases and J by 2 bases, with 9 bases between. The germline V gene has CDR1 MNHNS and CDR2 SASEGT. CDR3 nucleotides: TGTGCCAGCTGCGACAGTAACACCGGGGAGCTGTTTTTT. It encodes CASCDSNTGELFF.

This chain links TRBV7-9 with TRBJ1-1; 10 bases map to TRBD1. This CDR3 is built from 12 residues. The germline gives CDR1 SEHNR, CDR2 FQNEAQ (reference sequence). Trimming removed 3 bases from V and 8 bases from J; junction bases left unmatched: 0. Written as DNA, the CDR3 is TGTGCCAGCAGCTTGGGACAGGGGGAAGCTTTCTTT. Its protein is CASSLGQGEAFF.